This TCR beta chain was captured in a study of cytomegalovirus exposure and HLA in healthy donors. Use of 60 Vbeta and 13 Jbeta primers characterized the PCR. This table comes from immunoSEQ multiplex PCR, and its TCRdb copy is limited to in-frame clones, with some not included. In the table there are 200,000 to 300,000 clones, approximately 85% of which are singletons. General study findings and limits: High specificity and sensitivity for cytomegalovirus status were reported for the classifier.

Of note for this clone: The antigen remains unidentified.

There are 14 residues in the CDR3. The junction had 4 bases not matched to a gene; V was cut back by 2 bases and J by 10 bases. The germline V gene encodes CDR1 MDHEN and CDR2 SYDVKM. This TCR was sampled from a woman between 40 and 55 years old in good health and CMV-seropositive. The chain couples TRBV28 to TRBJ1-6; 8 bases match TRBD1. Sequencing was done on a sample of PBMCs. The CDR3 here is CASSLGQGRSPLHF. CDR3 bases: TGTGCCAGCAGTTTAGGACAGGGAAGGTCACCCCTCCACTTT.